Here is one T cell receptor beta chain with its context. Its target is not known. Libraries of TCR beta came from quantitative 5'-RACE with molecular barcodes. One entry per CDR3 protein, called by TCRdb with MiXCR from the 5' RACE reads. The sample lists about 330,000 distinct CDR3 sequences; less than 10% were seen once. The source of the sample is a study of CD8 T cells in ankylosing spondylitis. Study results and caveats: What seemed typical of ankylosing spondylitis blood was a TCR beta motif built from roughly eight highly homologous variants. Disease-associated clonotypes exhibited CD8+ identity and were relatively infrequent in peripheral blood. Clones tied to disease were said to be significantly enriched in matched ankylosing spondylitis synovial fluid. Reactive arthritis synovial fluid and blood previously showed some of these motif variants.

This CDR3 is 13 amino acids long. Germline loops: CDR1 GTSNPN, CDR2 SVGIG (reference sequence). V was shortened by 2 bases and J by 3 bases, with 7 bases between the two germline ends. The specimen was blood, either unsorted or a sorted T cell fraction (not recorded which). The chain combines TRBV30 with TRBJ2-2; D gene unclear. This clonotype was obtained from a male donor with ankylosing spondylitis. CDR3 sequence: CAWSTVDTGELFF. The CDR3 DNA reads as TGTGCCTGGAGTACGGTAGACACCGGGGAGCTGTTTTTT.